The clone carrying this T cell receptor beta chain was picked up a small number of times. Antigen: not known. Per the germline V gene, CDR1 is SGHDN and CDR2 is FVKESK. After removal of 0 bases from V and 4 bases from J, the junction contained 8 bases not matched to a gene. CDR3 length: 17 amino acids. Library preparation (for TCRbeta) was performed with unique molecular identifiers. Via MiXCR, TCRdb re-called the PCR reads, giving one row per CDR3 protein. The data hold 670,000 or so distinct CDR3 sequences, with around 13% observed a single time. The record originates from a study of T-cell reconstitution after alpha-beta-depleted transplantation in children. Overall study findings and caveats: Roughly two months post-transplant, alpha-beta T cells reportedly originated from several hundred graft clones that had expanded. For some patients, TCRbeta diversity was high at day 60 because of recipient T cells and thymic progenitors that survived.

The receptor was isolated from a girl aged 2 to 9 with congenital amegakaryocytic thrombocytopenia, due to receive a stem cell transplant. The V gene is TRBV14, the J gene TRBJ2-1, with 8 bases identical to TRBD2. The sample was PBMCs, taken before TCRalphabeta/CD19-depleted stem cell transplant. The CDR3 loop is CASSQDLGAGGYNEQFF. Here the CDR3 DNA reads TGTGCCAGCAGCCAAGATCTAGGGGCGGGAGGATACAATGAGCAGTTCTTC.